The clone carrying this T cell receptor beta chain was recorded a few times. The sample comes from a study of T-cell reconstitution after alpha-beta-depleted transplantation in children. The TCRbeta library incorporated unique molecular identifiers. TCRdb called the PCR reads again in MiXCR, with one record for every CDR3 protein. The sample gives about 610,000 distinct CDR3 sequences, under 12% of which show up once; less than 5% is in the top ten. This CDR3 is built from 15 residues. V was pared by 0 bases and J by 3 bases, with 12 bases between. The V gene's germline CDR1 is GTSNPN and CDR2 SVGIG (reference sequence).

This chain connects TRBV30 to TRBJ2-1; maybe TRBD1 (6 bases). This clonotype was obtained from a human donor who donated a stem cell graft to a child with acute myeloid leukemia. The sample here was PBMCs from the stem cell graft donor, taken from the stem cell graft. The CDR3 sequence: CAWSVRGRGYNEQFF. The CDR3 DNA reads TGTGCCTGGAGTGTAAGGGGGAGAGGCTACAATGAGCAGTTCTTC. The whole variable domain, filled in from reference TRBV30 and TRBJ2-1, reads SQTIHQWPATLVQPVGSPLSLECTVEGTSNPNLYWYRQAAGRGLQLLFYSVGIGQISSEVPQNLSASRPQDRQFILSSKKLLLSDSGFYLCAWSVRGRGYNEQFFGPGTRLTVL.